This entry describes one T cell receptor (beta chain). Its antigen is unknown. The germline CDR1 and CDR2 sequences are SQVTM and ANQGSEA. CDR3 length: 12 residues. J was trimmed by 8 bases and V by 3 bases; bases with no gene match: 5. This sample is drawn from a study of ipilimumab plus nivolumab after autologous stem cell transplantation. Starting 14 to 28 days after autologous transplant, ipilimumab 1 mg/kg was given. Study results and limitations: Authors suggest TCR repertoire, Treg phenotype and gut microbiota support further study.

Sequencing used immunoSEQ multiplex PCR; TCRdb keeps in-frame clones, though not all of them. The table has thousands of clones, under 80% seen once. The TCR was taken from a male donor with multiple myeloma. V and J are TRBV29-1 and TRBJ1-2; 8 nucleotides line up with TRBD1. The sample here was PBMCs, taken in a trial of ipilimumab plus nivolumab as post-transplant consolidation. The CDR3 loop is CSVDDRGLGYTF. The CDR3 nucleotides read TGCAGCGTTGATGACAGGGGATTAGGCTACACCTTC.